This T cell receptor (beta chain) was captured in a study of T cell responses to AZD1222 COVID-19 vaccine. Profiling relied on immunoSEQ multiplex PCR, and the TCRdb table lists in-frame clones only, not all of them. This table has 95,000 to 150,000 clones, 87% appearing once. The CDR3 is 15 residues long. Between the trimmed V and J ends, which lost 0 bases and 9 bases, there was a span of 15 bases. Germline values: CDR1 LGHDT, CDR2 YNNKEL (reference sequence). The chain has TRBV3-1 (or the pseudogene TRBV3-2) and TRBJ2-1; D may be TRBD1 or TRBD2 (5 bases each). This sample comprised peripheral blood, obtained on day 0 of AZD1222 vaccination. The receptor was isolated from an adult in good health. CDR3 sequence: CASSQDRWGRGEQFF. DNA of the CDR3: TGTGCCAGCAGCCAAGATCGCTGGGGACGTGGTGAGCAGTTCTTC.